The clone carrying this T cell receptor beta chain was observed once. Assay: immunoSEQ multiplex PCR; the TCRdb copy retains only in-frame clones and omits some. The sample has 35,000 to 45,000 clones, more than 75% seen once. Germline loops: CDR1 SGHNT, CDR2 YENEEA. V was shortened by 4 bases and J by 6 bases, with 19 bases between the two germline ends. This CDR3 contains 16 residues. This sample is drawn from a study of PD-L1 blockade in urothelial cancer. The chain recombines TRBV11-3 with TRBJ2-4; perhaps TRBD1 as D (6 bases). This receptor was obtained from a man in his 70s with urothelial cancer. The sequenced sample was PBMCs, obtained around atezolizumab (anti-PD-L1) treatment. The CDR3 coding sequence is TGTGCCAGCAGCTCCTGGACGGAGACGACAGGAAACATTCAGTACTTC. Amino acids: CASSSWTETTGNIQYF.